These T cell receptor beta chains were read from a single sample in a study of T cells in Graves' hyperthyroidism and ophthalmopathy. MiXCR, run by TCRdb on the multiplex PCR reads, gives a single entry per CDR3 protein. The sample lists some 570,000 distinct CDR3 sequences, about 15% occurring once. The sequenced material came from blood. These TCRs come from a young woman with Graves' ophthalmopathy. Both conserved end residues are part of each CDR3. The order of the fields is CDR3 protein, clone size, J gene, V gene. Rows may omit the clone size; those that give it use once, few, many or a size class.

CASSLEDPSSSYNEQFF | many | TRBJ2-1 | TRBV27
CASSLGTGNYEQYF | many | TRBJ2-7 | TRBV5-1
CASTSGVGVRAFF | . | TRBJ1-1 | TRBV5-6
CASSLAGTANYGYTF | many | TRBJ1-2 | TRBV7-8
CASSLTRQGRETQYF | few | TRBJ2-5 | TRBV5-6
CASSQLWESTEAFF | many | TRBJ1-1 | TRBV27
CASSRTGVVTEAFF | many | TRBJ1-1 | TRBV2
CASSFMVTGELFF | . | TRBJ2-2 | TRBV28
CASRDEGGYETQYF | many | TRBJ2-5 | TRBV7-8
CASSPHTGGNTGELFF | . | TRBJ2-2 | TRBV7-3
CASSFGGQASSYNEQFF | many | TRBJ2-1 | TRBV28
CASSLPDAATGTRFVEQYF | few | TRBJ2-7 | TRBV28
CASSPGGVHTEAFF | many | TRBJ1-1 | TRBV12-3/TRBV12-4
CASSLIEDRLRVSSYEQYF | . | TRBJ2-7 | TRBV7-3
CASSYSRLLTGELFF | . | TRBJ2-2 | TRBV6-5
CASGSSGGAFSQFF | few | TRBJ2-1 | TRBV27
CASSELIWVLGTGPRYGYTF | . | TRBJ1-2 | TRBV2
CASSAESGGAIVETQYF | many | TRBJ2-5 | TRBV28
CASMEAGGSYNEQFF | . | TRBJ2-1 | TRBV6-2/TRBV6-3
CASSDGLGTDTQYF | many | TRBJ2-3 | TRBV5-5